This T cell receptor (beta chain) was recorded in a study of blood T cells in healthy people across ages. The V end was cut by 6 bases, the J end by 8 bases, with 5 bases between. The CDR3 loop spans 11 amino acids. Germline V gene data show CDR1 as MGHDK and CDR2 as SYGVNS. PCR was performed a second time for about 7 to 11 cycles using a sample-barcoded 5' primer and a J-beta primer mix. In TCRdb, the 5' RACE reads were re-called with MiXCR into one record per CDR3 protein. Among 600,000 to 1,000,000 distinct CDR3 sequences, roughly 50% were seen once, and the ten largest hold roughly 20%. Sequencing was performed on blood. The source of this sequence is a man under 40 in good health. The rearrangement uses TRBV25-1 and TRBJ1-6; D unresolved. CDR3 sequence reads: CASRRDSPLHF. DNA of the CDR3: TGTGCCAGCAGAAGGGATTCACCCCTCCACTTT.